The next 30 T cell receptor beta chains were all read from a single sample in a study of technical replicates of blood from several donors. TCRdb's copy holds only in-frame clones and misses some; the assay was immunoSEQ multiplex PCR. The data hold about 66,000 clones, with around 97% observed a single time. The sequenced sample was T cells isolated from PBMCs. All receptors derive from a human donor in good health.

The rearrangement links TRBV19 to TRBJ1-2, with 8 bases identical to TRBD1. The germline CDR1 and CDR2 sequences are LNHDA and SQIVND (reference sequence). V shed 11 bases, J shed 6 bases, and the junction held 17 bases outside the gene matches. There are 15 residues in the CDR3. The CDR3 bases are TGTGCCTCAGGGGGCAGGCGCTATGAAGGGAATGGCTACACCTTC. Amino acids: CASGGRRYEGNGYTF.

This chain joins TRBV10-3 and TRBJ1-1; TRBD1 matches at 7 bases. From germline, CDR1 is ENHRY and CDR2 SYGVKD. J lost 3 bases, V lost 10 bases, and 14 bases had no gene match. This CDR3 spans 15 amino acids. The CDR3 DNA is TGTGCCACTTGGGACAGTTTTAGTTGGGACACTGAAGCTTTCTTT. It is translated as CATWDSFSWDTEAFF.

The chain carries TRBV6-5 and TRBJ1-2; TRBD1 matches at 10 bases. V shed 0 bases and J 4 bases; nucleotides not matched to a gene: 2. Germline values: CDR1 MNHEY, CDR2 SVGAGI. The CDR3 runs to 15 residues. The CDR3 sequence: CASSYSTGGFYGYTF. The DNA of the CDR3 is TGTGCCAGCAGTTACTCGACAGGGGGCTTCTATGGCTACACCTTC.

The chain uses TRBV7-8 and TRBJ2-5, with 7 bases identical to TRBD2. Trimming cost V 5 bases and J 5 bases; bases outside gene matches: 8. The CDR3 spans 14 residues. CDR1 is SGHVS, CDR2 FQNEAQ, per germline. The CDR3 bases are TGTGCCAGCAGCCCCTGGGGAGGGGAGGAGACCCAGTACTTC. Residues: CASSPWGGEETQYF.

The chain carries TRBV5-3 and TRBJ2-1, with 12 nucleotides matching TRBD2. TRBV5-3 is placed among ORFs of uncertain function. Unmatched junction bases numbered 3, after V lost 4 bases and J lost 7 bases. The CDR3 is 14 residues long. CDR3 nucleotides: TGTGCCAGAAGCCGGGGGACTAGCGGGAATGAGCAGTTCTTC. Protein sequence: CARSRGTSGNEQFF.

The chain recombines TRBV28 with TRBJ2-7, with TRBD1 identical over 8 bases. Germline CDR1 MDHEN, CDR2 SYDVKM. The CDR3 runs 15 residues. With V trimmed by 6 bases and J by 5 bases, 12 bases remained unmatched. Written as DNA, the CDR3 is TGTGCCAGCAGCCCCATGGGGACAGGACCCGACGAGCAGTACTTC. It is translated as CASSPMGTGPDEQYF.

Here the CDR3 reads CATLDPAGELFF. The CDR3, as DNA: TGTGCCACCCTTGATCCAGCCGGGGAGCTGTTTTTT. The rearrangement links TRBV2 to TRBJ2-2; D not resolved. Deletions cut 10 bases from V and 6 bases from J, with 12 bases between. Germline assignment: CDR1 SNHLY and CDR2 FYNNEI. The CDR3 totals 12 residues.

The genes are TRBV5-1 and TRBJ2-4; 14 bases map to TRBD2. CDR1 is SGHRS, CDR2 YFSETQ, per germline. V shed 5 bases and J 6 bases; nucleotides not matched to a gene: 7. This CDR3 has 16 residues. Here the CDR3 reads CASRPGLAGDGNIQYF. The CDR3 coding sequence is TGCGCCAGCAGGCCGGGACTAGCGGGAGATGGAAACATTCAGTACTTC.

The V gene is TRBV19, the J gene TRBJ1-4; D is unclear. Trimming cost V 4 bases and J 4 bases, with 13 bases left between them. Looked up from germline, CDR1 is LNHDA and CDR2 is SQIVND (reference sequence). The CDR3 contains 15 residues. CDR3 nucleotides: TGTGCCAGTAGTAATTATGTGGGAGTTAATGAAAAACTGTTTTTT. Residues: CASSNYVGVNEKLFF.

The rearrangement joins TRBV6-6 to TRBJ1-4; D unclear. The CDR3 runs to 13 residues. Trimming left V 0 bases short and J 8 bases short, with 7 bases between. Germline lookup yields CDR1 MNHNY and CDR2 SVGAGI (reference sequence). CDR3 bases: TGTGCCAGCAGTTACTCGAGTTTCGAAAAACTGTTTTTT. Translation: CASSYSSFEKLFF.

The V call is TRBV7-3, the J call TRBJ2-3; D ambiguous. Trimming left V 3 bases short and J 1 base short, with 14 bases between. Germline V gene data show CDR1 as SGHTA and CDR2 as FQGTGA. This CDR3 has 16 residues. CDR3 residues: CASSFTLGDRTDTQYF. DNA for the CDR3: TGTGCCAGCAGCTTCACCCTAGGTGACCGCACAGATACGCAGTATTTT. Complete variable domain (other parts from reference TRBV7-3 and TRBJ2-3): GAGVSQTPSNKVTEKGKYVELRCDPISGHTALYWYRQSLGQGPEFLIYFQGTGAADDSGLPNDRFFAVRPEGSVSTLKIQRTERGDSAVYLCASSFTLGDRTDTQYFGPGTRLTVL.

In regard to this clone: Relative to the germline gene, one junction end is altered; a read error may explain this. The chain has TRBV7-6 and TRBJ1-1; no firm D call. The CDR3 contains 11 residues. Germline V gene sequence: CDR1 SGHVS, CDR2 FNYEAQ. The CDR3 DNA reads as TGTGCCAGCAGCGTGGCACCTTCATGCATCTTT. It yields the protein CASSVAPSCIF.

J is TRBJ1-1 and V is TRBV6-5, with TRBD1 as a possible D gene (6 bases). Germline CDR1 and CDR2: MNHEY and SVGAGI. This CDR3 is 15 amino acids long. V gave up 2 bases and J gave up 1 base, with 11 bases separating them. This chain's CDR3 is CASSYNPGANTEAFF. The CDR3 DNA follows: TGTGCCAGCAGTTACAACCCAGGGGCGAACACTGAAGCTTTCTTT.

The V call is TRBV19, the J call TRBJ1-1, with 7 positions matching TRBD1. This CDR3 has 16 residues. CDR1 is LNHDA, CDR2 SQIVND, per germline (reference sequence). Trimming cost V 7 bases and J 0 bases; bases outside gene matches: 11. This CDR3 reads CASTYPQGQLNTEAFF. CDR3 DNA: TGTGCCAGTACCTACCCCCAGGGACAGTTGAACACTGAAGCTTTCTTT.

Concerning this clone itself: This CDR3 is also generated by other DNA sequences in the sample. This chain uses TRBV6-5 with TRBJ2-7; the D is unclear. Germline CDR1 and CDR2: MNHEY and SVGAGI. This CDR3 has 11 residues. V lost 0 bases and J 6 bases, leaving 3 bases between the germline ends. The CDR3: CASSYSSEQYF. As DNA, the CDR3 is TGTGCCAGCAGTTACTCCAGCGAGCAGTACTTC.

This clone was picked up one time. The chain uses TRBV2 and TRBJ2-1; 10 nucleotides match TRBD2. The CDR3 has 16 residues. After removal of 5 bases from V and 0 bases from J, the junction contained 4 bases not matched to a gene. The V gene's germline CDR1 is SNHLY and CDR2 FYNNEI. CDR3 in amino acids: CASSWTSGSSYNEQFF. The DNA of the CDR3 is TGTGCCAGCAGTTGGACTAGCGGTAGCTCCTACAATGAGCAGTTCTTC. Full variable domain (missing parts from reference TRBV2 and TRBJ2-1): EPEVTQTPSHQVTQMGQEVILRCVPISNHLYFYWYRQILGQKVEFLVSFYNNEISEKSEIFDDQFSVERPDGSNFTLKIRSTKLEDSAMYFCASSWTSGSSYNEQFFGPGTRLTVL.

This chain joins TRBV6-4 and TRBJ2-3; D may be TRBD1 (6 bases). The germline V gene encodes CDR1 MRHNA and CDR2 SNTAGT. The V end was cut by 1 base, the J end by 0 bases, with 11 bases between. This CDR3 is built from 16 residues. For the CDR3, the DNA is TGTGCCAGCAGTGACTTGGACAGTTTAAGCACAGATACGCAGTATTTT. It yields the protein CASSDLDSLSTDTQYF.

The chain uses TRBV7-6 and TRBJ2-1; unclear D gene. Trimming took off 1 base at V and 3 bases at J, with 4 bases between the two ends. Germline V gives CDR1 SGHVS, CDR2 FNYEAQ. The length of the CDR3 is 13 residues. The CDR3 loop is CASSLDYYNEQFF. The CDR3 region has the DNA TGTGCCAGCAGCTTAGACTACTACAATGAGCAGTTCTTC.

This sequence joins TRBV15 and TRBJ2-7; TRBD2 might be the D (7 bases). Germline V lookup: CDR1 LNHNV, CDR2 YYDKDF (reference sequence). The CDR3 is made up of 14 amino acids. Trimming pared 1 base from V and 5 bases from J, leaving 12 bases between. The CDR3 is CATSRAGAGDEQYF. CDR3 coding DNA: TGTGCCACCAGCAGAGCGGGGGCGGGGGACGAGCAGTACTTC.

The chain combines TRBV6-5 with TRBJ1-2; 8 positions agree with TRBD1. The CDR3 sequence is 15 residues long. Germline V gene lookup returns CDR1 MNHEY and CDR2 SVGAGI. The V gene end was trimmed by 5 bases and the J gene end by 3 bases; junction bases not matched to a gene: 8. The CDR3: CASSRATGVHYGYTF. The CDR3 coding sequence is TGTGCCAGCAGTCGCGCGACAGGGGTTCACTATGGCTACACCTTC.

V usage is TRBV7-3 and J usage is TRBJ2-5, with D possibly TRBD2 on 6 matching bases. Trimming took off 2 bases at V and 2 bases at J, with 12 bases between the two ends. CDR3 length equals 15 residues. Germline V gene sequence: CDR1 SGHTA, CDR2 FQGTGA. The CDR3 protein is CASSLDLAPQETQYF. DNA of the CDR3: TGTGCCAGCAGCTTAGATCTAGCGCCACAAGAGACCCAGTACTTC.

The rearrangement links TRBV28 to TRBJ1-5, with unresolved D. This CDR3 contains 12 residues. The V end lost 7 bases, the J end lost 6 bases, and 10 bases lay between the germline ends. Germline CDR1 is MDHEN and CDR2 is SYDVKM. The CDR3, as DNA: TGTGCCAGCAAAGGCAGAGGTCAGCCCCAGCATTTT. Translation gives CASKGRGQPQHF.

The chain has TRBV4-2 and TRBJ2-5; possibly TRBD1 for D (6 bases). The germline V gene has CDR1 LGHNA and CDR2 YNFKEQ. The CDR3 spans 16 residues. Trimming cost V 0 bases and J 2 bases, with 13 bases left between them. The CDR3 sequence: CASSQDWGTWQETQYF. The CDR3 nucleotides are TGTGCCAGCAGCCAAGATTGGGGGACATGGCAAGAGACCCAGTACTTC.

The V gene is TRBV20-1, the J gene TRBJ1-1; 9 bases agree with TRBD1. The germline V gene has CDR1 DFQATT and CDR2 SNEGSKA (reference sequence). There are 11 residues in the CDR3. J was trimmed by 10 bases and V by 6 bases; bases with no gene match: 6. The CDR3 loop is CSARPGQGAFF. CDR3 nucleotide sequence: TGCAGTGCGAGACCGGGACAGGGAGCTTTCTTT.

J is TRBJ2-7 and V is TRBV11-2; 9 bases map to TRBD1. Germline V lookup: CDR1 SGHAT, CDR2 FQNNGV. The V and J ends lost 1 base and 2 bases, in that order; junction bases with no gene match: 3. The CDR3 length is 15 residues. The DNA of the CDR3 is TGTGCCAGCAGCTTAGGCGGGACAGGGACCTACGAGCAGTACTTC. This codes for CASSLGGTGTYEQYF. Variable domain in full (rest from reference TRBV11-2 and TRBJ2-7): EAGVAQSPRYKIIEKRQSVAFWCNPISGHATLYWYQQILGQGPKLLIQFQNNGVVDDSQLPKDRFSAERLKGVDSTLKIQPAKLEDSAVYLCASSLGGTGTYEQYFGPGTRLTVT.

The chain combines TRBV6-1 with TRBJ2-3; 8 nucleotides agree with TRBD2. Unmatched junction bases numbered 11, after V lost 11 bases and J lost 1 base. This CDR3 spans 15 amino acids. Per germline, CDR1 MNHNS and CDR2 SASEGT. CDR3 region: CAVLSGSGGTDTQYF. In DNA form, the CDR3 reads TGTGCCGTCCTAAGCGGGAGCGGGGGCACAGATACGCAGTATTTT.

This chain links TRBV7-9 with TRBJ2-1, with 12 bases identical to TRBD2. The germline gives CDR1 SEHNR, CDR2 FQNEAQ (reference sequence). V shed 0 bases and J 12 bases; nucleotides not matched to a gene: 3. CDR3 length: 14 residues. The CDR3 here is CASSLALAGGRQFF. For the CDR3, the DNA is TGTGCCAGCAGCTTAGCGCTAGCGGGAGGGCGGCAGTTCTTC.

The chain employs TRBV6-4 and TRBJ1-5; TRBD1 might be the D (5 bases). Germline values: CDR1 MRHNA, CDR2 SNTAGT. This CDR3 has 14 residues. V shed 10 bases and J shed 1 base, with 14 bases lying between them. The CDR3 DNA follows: TGTGCCACGAGTGACGGGGGGAGCAATCAGCCCCAGCATTTT. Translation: CATSDGGSNQPQHF.

The DNA for the CDR3 is TGTGCCATCAGTGAATACGAGGGACAGGTTAACACCGGGGAGCTGTTTTTT. Protein product: CAISEYEGQVNTGELFF. The chain recombines TRBV10-3 with TRBJ2-2; 8 positions agree with TRBD1. V dropped 3 bases and J dropped 2; count of bases not matched to a gene: 8. The germline gives CDR1 ENHRY, CDR2 SYGVKD. The CDR3 extends over 17 amino acids.

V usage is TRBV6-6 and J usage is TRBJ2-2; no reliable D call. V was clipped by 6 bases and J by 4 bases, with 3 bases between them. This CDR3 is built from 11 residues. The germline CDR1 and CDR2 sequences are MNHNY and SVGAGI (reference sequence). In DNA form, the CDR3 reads TGTGCCAGCAGGGCCACCGGGGAGCTGTTTTTT. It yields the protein CASRATGELFF.